This T cell receptor (beta chain) was sequenced for a study of early stage breast cancer tumors. General study findings and limits: Compared with adjacent normal breast, tumors showed around 2.5-fold denser, more clonal T cells. Tumor and normal breast were distinguished via blood comparison in about 90% of the 16 patients.

Blood replicates held 0.5 ug DNA, tumor or normal breast roughly 1.5 ug, two each. Assay used: immunoSEQ multiplex PCR; TCRdb lists only in-frame clones, some missing. The repertoire consists of several thousand clones, with 71% occurring once and the leading ten covering roughly 15%. As for this clone: The antigen is unknown.

Sampling of the adjacent normal breast tissue occurred roughly 2-4 cm from the tumor. This CDR3 comprises 16 residues. Per germline, CDR1 SEHNR and CDR2 FQNEAQ (reference sequence). V was cut by 5 bases and J by 10 bases, with 23 bases left in between. This clonotype was sampled from a person aged 55 to 69 with breast cancer. The sequenced sample was normal breast tissue next to the tumor. The chain joins TRBV7-9 to TRBJ2-2; D uncertain. The DNA of the CDR3 is TGTGCCAGCAGCCTTGGCGCGGTAGCCTACTCCCCGGAGCTGTTTTTT. Residues: CASSLGAVAYSPELFF.